The entry that follows covers one TCR beta chain sequence. No antigen is known for it. This sample stems from a study of T cells in Graves' hyperthyroidism and ophthalmopathy. RNA transcripts gave rise to amplified TCR beta CDR3 regions. Researchers ran a first-round RT-PCR on the TCR CDR3 using the HTBI primer set. MiXCR, run by TCRdb on the multiplex PCR reads, gives a single entry per CDR3 protein. This table holds almost 500,000 distinct CDR3 sequences, 20% to 25% found once. Findings and caveats of the study: Peripheral blood also featured most of the thyroid clonotypes expanded above 0.001.

The CDR3 extends over 16 amino acids. J gave up 6 bases and V 10 bases, and 18 bases lay outside the gene matches. Germline CDR1 is LNHDA and CDR2 is SQIVND (reference sequence). This clonotype originated in a woman between 65 and 79 years old with Graves' ophthalmopathy. This chain connects TRBV19 to TRBJ1-1; 9 bases are a match to TRBD1. Sequenced sample: blood. The CDR3 sequence: CATSSGDRAEVAEAFF. The CDR3, as DNA: TGTGCCACCTCCTCCGGGGACAGGGCGGAAGTCGCTGAAGCTTTCTTT.